This T cell receptor beta chain emerged from a study of T cells in Graves' hyperthyroidism and ophthalmopathy. Points from the study as a whole: In the blood, most expanded thyroid clonotypes above 0.001 appeared as well.

This clonotype was seen once. The antigen remains unidentified. Patients having uncontrolled infection, another autoimmune disease, pregnancy or lactation were not included. There were TCR beta CDR3 regions amplified from RNA transcripts. First-round RT-PCR targeting the TCR CDR3 was performed with the HTBI primer set. Each CDR3 protein gets one entry after TCRdb re-called the multiplex PCR reads with MiXCR. Of 490,000 or so distinct CDR3 sequences listed, 16% are singletons. This CDR3 contains 11 residues. Germline loops: CDR1 DFQATT, CDR2 SNEGSKA (reference sequence). Material for sequencing was blood. This receptor was taken from a woman aged 25 to 39 with Graves' ophthalmopathy. J is TRBJ2-3 and V is TRBV20-1; D is unclear. The CDR3 DNA reads TGCGGGGTTCAGAGGACAGATACGCAGTATTTT. Translation gives CGVQRTDTQYF.